This TCR beta chain derives from a study of shared clonotypes between healthy human individuals. Germline CDR1 SGHNT, CDR2 YYREEE (reference sequence). V shed 9 bases and J 6 bases; nucleotides not matched to a gene: 8. This CDR3 region has 13 residues. This table comes from immunoSEQ multiplex PCR, and its TCRdb copy is limited to in-frame clones, with some not included. Of around 2.1 million clones in the sample, about 94% were seen once. The chain employs TRBV5-4 and TRBJ2-7, with 11 bases identical to TRBD2. The receptor was derived from a man in his late teens or twenties in good health. Sequenced material: naive CD4+ T cells sorted from blood. The subset denotes: CD45RA+ positively selected. The CDR3 region is CATRDSGGVEQYF. The CDR3 DNA reads as TGTGCCACCCGAGATAGCGGGGGGGTCGAGCAGTACTTC. Full variable domain (rest looked up from reference TRBV5-4 and TRBJ2-7): ETGVTQSPTHLIKTRGQQVTLRCSSQSGHNTVSWYQQALGQGPQFIFQYYREEENGRGNFPPRFSGLQFPNYSSELNVNALELDDSALYLCATRDSGGVEQYFGPGTRLTVT.